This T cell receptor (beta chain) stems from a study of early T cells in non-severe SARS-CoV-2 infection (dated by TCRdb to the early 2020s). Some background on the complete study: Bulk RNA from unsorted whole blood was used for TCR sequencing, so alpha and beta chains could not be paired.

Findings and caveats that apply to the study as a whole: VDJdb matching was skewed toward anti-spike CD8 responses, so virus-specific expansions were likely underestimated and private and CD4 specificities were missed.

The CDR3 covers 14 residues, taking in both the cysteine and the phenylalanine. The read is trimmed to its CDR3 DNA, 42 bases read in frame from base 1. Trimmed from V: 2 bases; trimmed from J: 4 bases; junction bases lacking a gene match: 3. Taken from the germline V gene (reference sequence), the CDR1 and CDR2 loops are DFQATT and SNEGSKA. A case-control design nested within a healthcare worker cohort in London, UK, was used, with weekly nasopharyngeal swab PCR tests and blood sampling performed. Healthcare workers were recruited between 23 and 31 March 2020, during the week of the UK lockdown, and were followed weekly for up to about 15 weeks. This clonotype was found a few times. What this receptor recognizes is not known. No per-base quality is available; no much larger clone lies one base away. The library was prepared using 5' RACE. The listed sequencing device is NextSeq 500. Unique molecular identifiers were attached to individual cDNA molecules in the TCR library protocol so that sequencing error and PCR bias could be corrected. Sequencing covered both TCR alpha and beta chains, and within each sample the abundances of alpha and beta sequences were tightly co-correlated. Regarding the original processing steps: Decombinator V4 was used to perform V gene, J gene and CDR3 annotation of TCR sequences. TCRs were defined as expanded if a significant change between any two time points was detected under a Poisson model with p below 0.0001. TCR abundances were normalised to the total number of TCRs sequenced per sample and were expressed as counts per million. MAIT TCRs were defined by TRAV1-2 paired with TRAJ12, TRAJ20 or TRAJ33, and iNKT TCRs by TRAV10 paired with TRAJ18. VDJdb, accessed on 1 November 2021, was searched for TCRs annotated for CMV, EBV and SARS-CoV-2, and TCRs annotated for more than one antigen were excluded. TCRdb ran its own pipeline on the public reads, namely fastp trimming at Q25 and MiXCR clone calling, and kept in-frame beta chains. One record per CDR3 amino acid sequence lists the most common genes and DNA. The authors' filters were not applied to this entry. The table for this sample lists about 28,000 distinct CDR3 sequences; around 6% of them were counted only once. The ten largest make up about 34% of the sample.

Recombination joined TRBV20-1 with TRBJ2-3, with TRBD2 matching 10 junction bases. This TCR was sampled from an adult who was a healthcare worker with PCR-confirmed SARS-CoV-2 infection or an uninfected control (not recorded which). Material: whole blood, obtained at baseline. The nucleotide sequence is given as TGCAGTGCTAGACTAGCGGGAGTCGCAGATACGCAGTATTTT. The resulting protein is CSARLAGVADTQYF.